This TCR beta chain appears in the sequencing data of a study of T cells in Graves' hyperthyroidism and ophthalmopathy (dated by TCRdb to the late 2010s). Broadly, across the study: Peripheral blood samples were taken at initial diagnosis, before any treatment was given. To identify distinguishing TCR V-J signatures, a discovery cohort of about 95 patients was used, comprising roughly 45 with Graves' ophthalmopathy and 57 with stable Graves' hyperthyroidism. Whether ophthalmopathy could be predicted prospectively was tested in an independent validation cohort made up of roughly 19 hyperthyroidism patients plus 17 patients who later progressed to ophthalmopathy. The 100 or so discovery patients were divided at random into training and test sets in a 7:3 ratio. In addition, the study compared T-cell repertoires in thyroid tissue and in blood from several Graves' hyperthyroidism patients. Following sampling, methimazole starting at 30 mg daily was given to hyperthyroidism patients, and high-dose intravenous methylprednisolone was given to ophthalmopathy patients. TCR Vbeta CDR3 sequencing of approximately 140 peripheral blood samples (43 ophthalmopathy, 70 to 85 hyperthyroidism and 17 progressor patients) is reported in the paper. Study-level results and caveats: Sample size was not statistically predetermined, and investigators were not blinded to group allocation. Most expanded thyroid clonotypes (frequency above 0.001) were also detected in blood, a finding suggesting that blood repertoires may reflect thyroid immune responses. In validation, the model predicted progression to ophthalmopathy a median of roughly 6.1 months before onset, with 70% to 71% sensitivity and roughly 79% specificity. In cross-validation, a model built on a 13 V-J signature told ophthalmopathy apart from stable hyperthyroidism with 85% to 90% sensitivity and about 81% specificity, and in testing the same model reached 80%/75%.

The CDR3 holds 14 amino acids from the cysteine to the phenylalanine. Only CDR3 DNA remains: 42 bases, in frame from the first base. The V end loses 2 bases and the J end loses 5 bases, and a stretch of 10 bases separates them. The germline V gene encodes CDR1 MNHNS and CDR2 SASEGT. This clonotype was recorded many times. Its recognized antigen is unknown. Base qualities are missing; no much larger clone stands one base away. TCR beta CDR3 regions were amplified from RNA transcripts. For the first round of RT-PCR on the TCR CDR3, the HTBI primer set was used together with the Qiagen OneStep RT-PCR kit. The libraries were constructed in a second round of multiplex PCR and then size-selected and purified. Paired-end sequencing of the libraries was performed with 100 bp reads on an Illumina HiSeq2000. As for the original processing: SOAPnuke was used to process the raw data, with reads discarded if the reads contained adapters or uncalled bases, had a mean Phred below 15, or lacked an exact constant-primer or identifier match. High-quality paired reads were merged using COPE v1.2.5, and each unique nucleotide sequence was defined as a clonotype. MiTCR v1.1 was used to align clonotypes to the IMGT TRBV, TRBD and TRBJ reference segments. Only V-J combinations with frequency above 0.0001, covering 99.2% of repertoires, were analysed. A TCS score was defined as the ratio of F50 (clonal expansion) to E x V (chaos), with BLOSUM62-based TCRdist applied between CDR3 peptides within each V-J. Welch's t-statistics and random forest reduced 514 V-J features to 13, which were used in a naive Bayes classifier (R e1071). In-frame beta chains were kept once TCRdb had trimmed the public reads at Q25 with fastp and called clones with MiXCR. For every CDR3 protein sequence, its rows merge into one entry that carries the most common genes and DNA. The V and J calls here are based on TCRdb, not the publication. Present in this sample are a few hundred thousand distinct CDR3 sequences, about a sixth of which were seen just once. The top ten clonotypes cover around 57% of the sample.

In the ophthalmopathy patients, disease was moderately to severely active, with a Clinical Activity Score of 3 or more, a NOSPECS grade of 4 or more, and a duration of less than 3 months. The study excluded patients with uncontrolled infections, other autoimmune diseases, pregnancy or lactation. Clinical symptoms, serum thyroxine and TRAb, thyroid ultrasound, and orbital computed tomography formed the basis for the diagnoses. PBMCs were separated from 8 to 10 ml of fresh peripheral blood using Ficoll-Paque density gradient centrifugation. Trizol reagent was used to extract total RNA, and RNA quality was then checked on an Agilent 2100 Bioanalyzer.

The sequence was collected from a woman aged 55-69 years with Graves' ophthalmopathy. The source material was blood. This chain is built from TRBV6-1 and TRBJ2-1; the D region possibly corresponds to TRBD2 (5 bases align). CDR3 protein: CASSEFGENNEQFF. The nucleotide sequence is given as TGTGCCAGCAGTGAATTTGGGGAGAACAATGAGCAGTTCTTC.